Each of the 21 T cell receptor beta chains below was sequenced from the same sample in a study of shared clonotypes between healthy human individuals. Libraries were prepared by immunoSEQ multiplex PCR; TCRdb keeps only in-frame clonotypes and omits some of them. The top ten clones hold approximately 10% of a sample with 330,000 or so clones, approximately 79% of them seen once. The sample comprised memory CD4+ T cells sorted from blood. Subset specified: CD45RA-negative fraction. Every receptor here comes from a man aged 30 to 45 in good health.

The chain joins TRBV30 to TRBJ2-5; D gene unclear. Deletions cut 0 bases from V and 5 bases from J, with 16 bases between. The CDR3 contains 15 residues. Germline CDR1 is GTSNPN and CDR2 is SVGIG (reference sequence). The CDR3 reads CAWSVLAPVEETQYF. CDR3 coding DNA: TGTGCCTGGAGTGTGTTAGCCCCGGTTGAGGAGACCCAGTACTTC.

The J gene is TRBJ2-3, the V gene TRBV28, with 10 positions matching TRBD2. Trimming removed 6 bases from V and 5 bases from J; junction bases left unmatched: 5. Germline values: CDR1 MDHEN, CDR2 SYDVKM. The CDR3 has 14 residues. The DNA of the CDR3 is TGTGCCAGCAGACCAGGACTAGCGGTAGATACGCAGTATTTT. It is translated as CASRPGLAVDTQYF.

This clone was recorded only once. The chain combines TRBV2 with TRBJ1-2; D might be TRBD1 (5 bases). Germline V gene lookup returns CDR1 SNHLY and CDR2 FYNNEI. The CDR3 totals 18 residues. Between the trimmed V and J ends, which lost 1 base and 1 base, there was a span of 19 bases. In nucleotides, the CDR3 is TGTGCCAGCAGTGAAGATATTTTTGGGGCCCAAAATAACTATGGCTACACCTTC. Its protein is CASSEDIFGAQNNYGYTF.

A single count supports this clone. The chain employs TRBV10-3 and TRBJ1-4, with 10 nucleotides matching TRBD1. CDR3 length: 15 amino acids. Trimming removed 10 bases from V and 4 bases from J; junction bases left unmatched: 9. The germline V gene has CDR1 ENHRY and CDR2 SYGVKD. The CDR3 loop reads CATTDRGRDNEKLFF. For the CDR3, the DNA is TGTGCCACCACCGACAGGGGGCGAGATAATGAAAAACTGTTTTTT.

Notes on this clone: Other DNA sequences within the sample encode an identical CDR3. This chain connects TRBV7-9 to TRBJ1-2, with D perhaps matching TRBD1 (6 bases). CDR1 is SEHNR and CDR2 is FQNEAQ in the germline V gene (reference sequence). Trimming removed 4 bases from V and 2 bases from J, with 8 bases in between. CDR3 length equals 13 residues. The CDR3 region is CASSSQGNYGYTF. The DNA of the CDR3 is TGTGCCAGCAGCTCACAGGGAAACTATGGCTACACCTTC.

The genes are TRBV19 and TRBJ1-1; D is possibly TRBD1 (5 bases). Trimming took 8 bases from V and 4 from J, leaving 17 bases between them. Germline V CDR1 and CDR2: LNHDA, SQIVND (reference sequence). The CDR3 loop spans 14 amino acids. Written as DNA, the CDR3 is TGTGCCAGTCGTGACTCAGGGTACTCCACTGAAGCTTTCTTT. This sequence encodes CASRDSGYSTEAFF.

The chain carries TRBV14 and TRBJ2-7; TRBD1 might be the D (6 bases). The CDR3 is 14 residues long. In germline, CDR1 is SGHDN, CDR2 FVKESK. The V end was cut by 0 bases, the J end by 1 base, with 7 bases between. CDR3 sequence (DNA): TGTGCCAGCAGCCAAGATAGGGGGTCCTACGAGCAGTACTTC. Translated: CASSQDRGSYEQYF.

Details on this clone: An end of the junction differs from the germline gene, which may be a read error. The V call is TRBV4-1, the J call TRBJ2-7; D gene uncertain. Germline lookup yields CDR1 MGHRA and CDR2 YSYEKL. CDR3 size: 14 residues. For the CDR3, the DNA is TGCGCCAGCAGCCAAGATCGGGCTGGACCGTCCTGGCACTTC. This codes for CASSQDRAGPSWHF.

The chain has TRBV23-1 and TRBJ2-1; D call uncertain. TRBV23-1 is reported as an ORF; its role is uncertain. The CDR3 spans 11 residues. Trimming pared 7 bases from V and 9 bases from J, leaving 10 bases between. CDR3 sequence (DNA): TGCGCCAGCATCCCCCTGGGTGAGCAGTTCTTC. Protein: CASIPLGEQFF.

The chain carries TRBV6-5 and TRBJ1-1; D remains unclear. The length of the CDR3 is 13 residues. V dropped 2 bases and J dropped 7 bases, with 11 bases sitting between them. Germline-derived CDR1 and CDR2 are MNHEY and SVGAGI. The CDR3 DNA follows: TGTGCCAGCAGTTACAACGCTGAGAGTGAAGCTTTCTTT. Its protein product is CASSYNAESEAFF.

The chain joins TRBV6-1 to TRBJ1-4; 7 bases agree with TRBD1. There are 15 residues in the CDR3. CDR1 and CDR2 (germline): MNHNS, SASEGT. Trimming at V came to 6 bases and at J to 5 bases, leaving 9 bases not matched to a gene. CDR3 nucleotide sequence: TGTGCCAGCAGGGACCCGGGACAGATAAATGAAAAACTGTTTTTT. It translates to CASRDPGQINEKLFF.

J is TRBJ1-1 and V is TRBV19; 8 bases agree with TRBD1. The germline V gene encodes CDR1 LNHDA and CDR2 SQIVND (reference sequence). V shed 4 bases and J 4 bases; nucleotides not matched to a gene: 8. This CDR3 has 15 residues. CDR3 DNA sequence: TGTGCCAGTAGTAGCAGCACAGGGGGTCGCACTGAAGCTTTCTTT. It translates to CASSSSTGGRTEAFF. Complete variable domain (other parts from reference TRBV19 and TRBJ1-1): DGGITQSPKYLFRKEGQNVTLSCEQNLNHDAMYWYRQDPGQGLRLIYYSQIVNDFQKGDIAEGYSVSREKKESFPLTVTSAQKNPTAFYLCASSSSTGGRTEAFFGQGTRLTVV.

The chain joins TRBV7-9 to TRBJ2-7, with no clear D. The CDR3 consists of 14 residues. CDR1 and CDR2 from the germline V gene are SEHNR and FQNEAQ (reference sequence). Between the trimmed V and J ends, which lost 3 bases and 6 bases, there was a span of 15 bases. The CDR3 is CASSFEAAVSEQYF. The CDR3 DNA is TGTGCCAGCAGCTTTGAAGCAGCCGTCAGCGAGCAGTACTTC.

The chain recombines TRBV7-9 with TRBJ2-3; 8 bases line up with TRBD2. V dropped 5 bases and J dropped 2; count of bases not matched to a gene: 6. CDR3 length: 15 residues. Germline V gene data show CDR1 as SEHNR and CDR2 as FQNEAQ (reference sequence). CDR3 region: CASSAFSGDTDTQYF. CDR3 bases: TGTGCCAGCAGCGCATTTAGCGGGGACACAGATACGCAGTATTTT.

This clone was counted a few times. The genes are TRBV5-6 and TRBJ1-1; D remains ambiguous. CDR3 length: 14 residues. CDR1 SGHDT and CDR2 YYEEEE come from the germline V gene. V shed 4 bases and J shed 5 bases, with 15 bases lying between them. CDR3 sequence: CASSPGPKGTEAFF. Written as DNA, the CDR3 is TGTGCCAGCAGCCCTGGGCCCAAGGGTACTGAAGCTTTCTTT.

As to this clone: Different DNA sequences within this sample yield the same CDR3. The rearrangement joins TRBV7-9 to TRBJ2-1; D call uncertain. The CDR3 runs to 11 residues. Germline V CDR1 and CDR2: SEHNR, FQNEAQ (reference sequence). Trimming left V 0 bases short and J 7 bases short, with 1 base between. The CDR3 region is CASSLANEQFF. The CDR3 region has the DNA TGTGCCAGCAGCTTAGCAAATGAGCAGTTCTTC.

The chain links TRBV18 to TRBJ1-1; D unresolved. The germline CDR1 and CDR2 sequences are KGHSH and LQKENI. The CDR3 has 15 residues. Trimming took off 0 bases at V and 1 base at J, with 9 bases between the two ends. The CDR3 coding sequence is TGTGCCAGCTCACCACCGACGGGAACGAACACTGAAGCTTTCTTT. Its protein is CASSPPTGTNTEAFF.

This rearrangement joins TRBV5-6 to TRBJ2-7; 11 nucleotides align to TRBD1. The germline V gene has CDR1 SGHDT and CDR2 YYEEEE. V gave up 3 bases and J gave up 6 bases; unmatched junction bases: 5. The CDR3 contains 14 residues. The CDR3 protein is CASSWGTGGGEQYF. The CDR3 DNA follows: TGTGCCAGCAGCTGGGGGACAGGGGGTGGCGAGCAGTACTTC.

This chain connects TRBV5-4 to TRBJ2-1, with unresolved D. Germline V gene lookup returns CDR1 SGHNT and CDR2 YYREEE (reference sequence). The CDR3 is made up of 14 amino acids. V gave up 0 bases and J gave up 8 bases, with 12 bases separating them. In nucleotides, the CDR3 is TGTGCCAGCAGCTTGGGACAAGTTAACTATGAGCAGTTCTTC. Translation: CASSLGQVNYEQFF. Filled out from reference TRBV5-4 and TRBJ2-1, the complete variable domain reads ETGVTQSPTHLIKTRGQQVTLRCSSQSGHNTVSWYQQALGQGPQFIFQYYREEENGRGNFPPRFSGLQFPNYSSELNVNALELDDSALYLCASSLGQVNYEQFFGPGTRLTVL.

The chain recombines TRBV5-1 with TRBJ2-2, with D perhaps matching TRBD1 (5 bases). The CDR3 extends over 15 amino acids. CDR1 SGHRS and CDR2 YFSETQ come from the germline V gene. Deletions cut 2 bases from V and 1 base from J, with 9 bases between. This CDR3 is CASSFYGQNTGELFF. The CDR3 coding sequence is TGCGCCAGCAGCTTTTATGGACAGAACACCGGGGAGCTGTTTTTT. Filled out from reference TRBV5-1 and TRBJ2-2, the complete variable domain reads KAGVTQTPRYLIKTRGQQVTLSCSPISGHRSVSWYQQTPGQGLQFLFEYFSETQRNKGNFPGRFSGRQFSNSRSEMNVSTLELGDSALYLCASSFYGQNTGELFFGEGSRLTVL.

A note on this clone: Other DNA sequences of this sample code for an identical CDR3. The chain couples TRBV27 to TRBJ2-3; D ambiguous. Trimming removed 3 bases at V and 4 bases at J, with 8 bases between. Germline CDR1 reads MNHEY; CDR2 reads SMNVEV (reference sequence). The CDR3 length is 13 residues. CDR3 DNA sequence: TGTGCCAGCAGTTTTCCATGGGCAGATACGCAGTATTTT. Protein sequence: CASSFPWADTQYF.